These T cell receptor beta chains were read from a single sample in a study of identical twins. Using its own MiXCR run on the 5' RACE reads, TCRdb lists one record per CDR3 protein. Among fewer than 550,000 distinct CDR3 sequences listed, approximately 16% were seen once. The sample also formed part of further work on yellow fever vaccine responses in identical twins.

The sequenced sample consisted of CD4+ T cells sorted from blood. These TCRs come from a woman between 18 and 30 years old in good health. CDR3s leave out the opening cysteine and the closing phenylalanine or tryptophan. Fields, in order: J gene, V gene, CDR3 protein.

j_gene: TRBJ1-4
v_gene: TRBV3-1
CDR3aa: ASSPTLQGGNEKLF

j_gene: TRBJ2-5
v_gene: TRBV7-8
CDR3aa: ASSQSVRDRGGETQY

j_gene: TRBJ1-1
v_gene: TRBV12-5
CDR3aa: ASGLGQQGEAF

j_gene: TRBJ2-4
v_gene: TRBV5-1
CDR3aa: ASSLEGTSGLAKNIQY

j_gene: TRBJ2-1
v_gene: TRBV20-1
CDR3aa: SAIGSSGGDEQF

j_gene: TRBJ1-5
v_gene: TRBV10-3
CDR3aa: ATMRALDINQPQH

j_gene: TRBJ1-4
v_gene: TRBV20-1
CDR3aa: SARQDRVNNEKLF

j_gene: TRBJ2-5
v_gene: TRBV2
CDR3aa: ASRRGIQETQY

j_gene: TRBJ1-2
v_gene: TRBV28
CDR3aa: ASSVLSSYGYT

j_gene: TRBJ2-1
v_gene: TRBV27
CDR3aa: ASSTITAPGLAYNEQF

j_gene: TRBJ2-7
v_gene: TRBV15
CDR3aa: ATSRGGVGYYEQY

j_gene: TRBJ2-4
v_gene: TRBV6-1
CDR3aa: ASSPPEGTPGGNIQY

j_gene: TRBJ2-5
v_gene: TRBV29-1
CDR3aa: SVVAGLHQETQY

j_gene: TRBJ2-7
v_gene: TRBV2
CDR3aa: ASSEELAEAYEQY

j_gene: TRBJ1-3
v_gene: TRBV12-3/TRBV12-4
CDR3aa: ASSQTGIGNTIY

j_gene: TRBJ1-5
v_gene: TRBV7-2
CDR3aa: ASSFRNQPQH

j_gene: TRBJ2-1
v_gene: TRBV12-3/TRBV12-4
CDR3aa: ASRWGGGVTGNEQF

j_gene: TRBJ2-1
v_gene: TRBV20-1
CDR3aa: SARDPGGAIFEQF

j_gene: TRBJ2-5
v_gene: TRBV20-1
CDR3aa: SARGGTLETQY

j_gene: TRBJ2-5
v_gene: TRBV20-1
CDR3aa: SASHTQAGGETQY

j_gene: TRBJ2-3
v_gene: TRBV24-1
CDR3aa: ATQRLGTDTQY

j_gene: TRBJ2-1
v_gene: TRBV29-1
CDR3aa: SVVRGVQAQF

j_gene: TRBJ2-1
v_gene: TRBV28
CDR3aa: ASTQIGRINEQF

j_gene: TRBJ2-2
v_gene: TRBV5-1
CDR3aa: ASSLYTGELF

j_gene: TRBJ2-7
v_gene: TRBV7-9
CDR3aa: ASSPRRGGSTSYEQY

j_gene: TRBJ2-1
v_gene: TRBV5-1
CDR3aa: ASSPGTVVLDEQF

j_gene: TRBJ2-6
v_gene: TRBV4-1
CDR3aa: ASGDRGTSGANVLT

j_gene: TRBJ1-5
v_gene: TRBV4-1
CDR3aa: ASSQFMGGQPQH

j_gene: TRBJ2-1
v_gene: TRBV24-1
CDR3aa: ATSDFSRTSGNSDEQF

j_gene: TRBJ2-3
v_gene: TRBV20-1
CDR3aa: SARDRGLAGGTDTQY

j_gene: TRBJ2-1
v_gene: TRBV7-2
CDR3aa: ASSLAPTRWSSGRSYNEQF

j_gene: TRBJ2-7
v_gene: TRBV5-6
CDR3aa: ASSLDKSYEQY

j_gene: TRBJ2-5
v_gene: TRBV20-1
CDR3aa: SAPLSEVRETQY

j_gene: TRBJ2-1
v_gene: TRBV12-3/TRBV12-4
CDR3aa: ASSLARLAGWNEQF

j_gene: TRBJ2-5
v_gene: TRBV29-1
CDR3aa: SANTGGSYQETQY

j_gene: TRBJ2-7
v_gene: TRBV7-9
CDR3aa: ASSLEGGRWLEQY

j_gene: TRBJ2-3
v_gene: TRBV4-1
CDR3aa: ASKGRTDTQY

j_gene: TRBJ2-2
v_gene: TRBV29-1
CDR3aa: SAGLLGANTGELF

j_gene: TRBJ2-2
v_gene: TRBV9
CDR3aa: ASSVGVGELF

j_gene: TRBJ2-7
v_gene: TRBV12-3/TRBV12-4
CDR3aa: ASRVAGGSYEQY

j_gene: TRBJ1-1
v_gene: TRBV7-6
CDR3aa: ASSVDGTGTEAF

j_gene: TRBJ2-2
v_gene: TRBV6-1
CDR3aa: ASDRVTGELF

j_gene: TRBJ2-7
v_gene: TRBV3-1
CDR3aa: ASSARGLAGTYEQY

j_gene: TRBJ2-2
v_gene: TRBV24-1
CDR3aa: ATSDFAGGATGELF

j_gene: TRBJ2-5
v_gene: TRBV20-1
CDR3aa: SARALAGLWY

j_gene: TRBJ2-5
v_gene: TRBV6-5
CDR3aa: ASSSRLIETQY

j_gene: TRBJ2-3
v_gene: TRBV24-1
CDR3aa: ATNGRNTDTQY